A single sample is the source of the 29 T cell receptor beta chains below, sequenced in a study of T-cell memory formation after mild COVID-19. TCRdb re-analysed the 5' RACE reads in MiXCR, keeping a single row per CDR3 protein. This table has around 370,000 distinct CDR3 sequences, approximately 21% appearing once. Sample: PBMCs or a T cell subset sorted from them (not recorded which). Source of these receptors: an adult woman who had mild COVID-19 (a few samples of this study predate the infection). Cell type and time point are not known.

This clonotype was counted ten times or more. The chain employs TRBV7-2 and TRBJ2-7, with 9 bases lining up with TRBD1. This CDR3 is built from 14 residues. Germline V gene lookup returns CDR1 SGHTA and CDR2 FQGNSA. With 3 bases clipped from V and 3 bases from J, the junction kept 3 bases outside the gene matches. CDR3 protein: CASSFGQGNYEQYF. CDR3 DNA: TGTGCCAGCAGCTTTGGACAGGGGAACTACGAGCAGTACTTC. The complete variable domain, with remaining parts taken from reference TRBV7-2 and TRBJ2-7, reads GAGVSQSPSNKVTEKGKDVELRCDPISGHTALYWYRQSLGQGLEFLIYFQGNSAPDKSGLPSDRFSAERTGGSVSTLTIQRTQQEDSAVYLCASSFGQGNYEQYFGPGTRLTVT.

The chain carries TRBV7-8 and TRBJ1-1; unclear D gene. The V and J ends lost 5 bases and 6 bases respectively, with 13 bases between them. This CDR3 contains 13 residues. CDR1 SGHVS and CDR2 FQNEAQ come from the germline V gene. CDR3 DNA sequence: TGTGCCAGCAGCCCCCAACTGAGATCTGAAGCTTTCTTT. Residues: CASSPQLRSEAFF.

The chain uses TRBV7-6 and TRBJ1-2; 7 bases are shared with TRBD1. CDR3 length: 14 residues. The V and J ends lost 1 base and 7 bases, in that order; junction bases with no gene match: 6. Germline V gene lookup returns CDR1 SGHVS and CDR2 FNYEAQ. CDR3 loop: CASSLGDRSSGYTF. The CDR3 bases are TGTGCCAGCAGCTTAGGGGACAGATCCAGTGGCTACACCTTC.

There are a few counts of this clonotype. This rearrangement joins TRBV7-9 to TRBJ1-2, with D perhaps matching TRBD1 (5 bases). Per the germline V gene, CDR1 is SEHNR and CDR2 is FQNEAQ (reference sequence). The CDR3 totals 21 residues. V lost 1 base to trimming and J lost 0 bases, with 27 bases between them. CDR3 amino acids: CASSLGGKRTLTGPTNYGYTF. The CDR3 nucleotides read TGTGCCAGCAGCTTAGGGGGCAAGAGGACACTTACAGGACCCACTAACTATGGCTACACCTTC.

The chain joins TRBV29-1 to TRBJ1-2; the match to TRBD1 covers 7 bases. The CDR3 spans 14 residues. Germline V lookup: CDR1 SQVTM, CDR2 ANQGSEA. V dropped 4 bases and J dropped 4; count of bases not matched to a gene: 9. The CDR3 DNA sequence: TGCAGCGTTGTTGAGACAGGGTACGCCTATGGCTACACCTTC. Residues: CSVVETGYAYGYTF.

The V call is TRBV7-9, the J call TRBJ1-1; no definite D call. Trimming left V 3 bases short and J 0 bases short, with 8 bases between. Germline lookup yields CDR1 SEHNR and CDR2 FQNEAQ (reference sequence). CDR3 size: 14 residues. The CDR3 is CASSFSGMNTEAFF. DNA for the CDR3: TGTGCCAGCAGCTTTTCGGGGATGAACACTGAAGCTTTCTTT.

The chain carries TRBV5-6 and TRBJ2-3; maybe TRBD2 (5 bases). The CDR3 has 14 residues. Germline CDR1 reads SGHDT; CDR2 reads YYEEEE. V dropped 0 bases and J dropped 4 bases, with 9 bases sitting between them. This CDR3 reads CASSLVGSADTQYF. CDR3 coding DNA: TGTGCCAGCAGCTTGGTTGGTAGCGCAGATACGCAGTATTTT. The full variable domain, completed using reference TRBV5-6 and TRBJ2-3, is DAGVTQSPTHLIKTRGQQVTLRCSPKSGHDTVSWYQQALGQGPQFIFQYYEEEERQRGNFPDRFSGHQFPNYSSELNVNALLLGDSALYLCASSLVGSADTQYFGPGTRLTVL.

This chain joins TRBV12-3 or TRBV12-4 and TRBJ1-2; no firm D call. The CDR3 has 13 amino acids. The V end was cut by 7 bases, the J end by 5 bases, with 14 bases between. CDR3 loop: CASNQLGAYGYTF. The DNA of the CDR3 is TGTGCCAGCAATCAGTTAGGAGCATATGGCTACACCTTC.

This CDR3 reads CASTSGVGGINQPQHF. CDR3 nucleotides: TGTGCCAGCACCTCTGGGGTCGGAGGGATCAATCAGCCCCAGCATTTT. V usage is TRBV12-3 or TRBV12-4 and J usage is TRBJ1-5; D is unclear. The CDR3 extends over 16 amino acids. V lost 7 bases, J lost 3 bases, and 19 bases lay in between.

The sample holds a few counts of this clonotype. This rearrangement joins TRBV24-1 to TRBJ2-2, with TRBD1 matching 8 bases. The V gene's germline CDR1 is KGHDR and CDR2 SFDVKD. The CDR3 extends over 14 amino acids. Trimming took 6 bases from V and 6 from J; bases not matched to a gene: 5. The CDR3 coding sequence is TGTGCCACCAGTTCAGACAGGGGAGCCGGGGAGCTGTTTTTT. It is translated as CATSSDRGAGELFF.

This clonotype has just a few counts. The genes are TRBV5-1 and TRBJ2-7; TRBD1 matches at 9 bases. Germline CDR1 and CDR2: SGHRS and YFSETQ. V shed 3 bases and J 6 bases; nucleotides not matched to a gene: 16. This CDR3 is built from 17 residues. The CDR3 DNA follows: TGCGCCAGCAGCTATAGCCCGGGACAGGGATTGAGAGGCGAGCAGTACTTC. This codes for CASSYSPGQGLRGEQYF.

J is TRBJ2-7 and V is TRBV29-1; no firm D call. V lost 6 bases to trimming and J lost 3 bases, with 18 bases between them. Germline CDR1 is SQVTM and CDR2 is ANQGSEA. This CDR3 has 14 amino acids. The CDR3 loop is CSVLLNHIDYEQYF. Written as DNA, the CDR3 is TGCAGCGTGCTCCTGAACCACATAGACTACGAGCAGTACTTC.

The chain joins TRBV4-3 to TRBJ1-1; 7 bases map to TRBD1. The CDR3 runs to 14 residues. After removal of 3 bases from V and 9 bases from J, the junction contained 10 bases not matched to a gene. Germline CDR1 and CDR2: LGHNA and YSLEER. This chain's CDR3 is CASSQVQGGSKAFF. In DNA, the CDR3 is TGCGCCAGCAGCCAGGTCCAGGGGGGATCTAAAGCTTTCTTT.

Only a few counts were recorded for this clonotype. The genes are TRBV12-3 or TRBV12-4 and TRBJ2-3; D is undetermined. This CDR3 comprises 15 residues. Deletions cut 5 bases from V and 4 bases from J, with 16 bases between. As DNA, the CDR3 is TGTGCCAGCAGTCGCATTGGACCTCACGCAGATACGCAGTATTTT. This sequence encodes CASSRIGPHADTQYF.

The rearrangement joins TRBV19 to TRBJ2-3, with a weak D call TRBD1 (5 bases). Looked up from germline, CDR1 is LNHDA and CDR2 is SQIVND (reference sequence). V shed 3 bases and J shed 5 bases, with 15 bases lying between them. The CDR3 covers 15 residues. The CDR3 spells CASSIPGLRGDTQYF. CDR3 DNA sequence: TGTGCCAGTAGTATTCCAGGGCTAAGGGGAGATACGCAGTATTTT.

This chain links TRBV7-8 with TRBJ2-3; tentatively, D is TRBD1 (7 bases). This CDR3 region has 14 residues. V was cut by 7 bases and J by 4 bases, with 15 bases left in between. CDR1 and CDR2 from the germline V gene are SGHVS and FQNEAQ. For the CDR3, the DNA is TGTGCCAGCACCTTGGAGGGGGCCGCAGATACGCAGTATTTT. Its translation: CASTLEGAADTQYF.

The chain couples TRBV10-3 to TRBJ1-3; D gene unclear. Germline CDR1 ENHRY, CDR2 SYGVKD. Deletions cut 2 bases from V and 8 bases from J, with 7 bases between. The CDR3 length is 12 residues. The CDR3 reads CAISEPGYTIYF. As DNA, the CDR3 is TGTGCCATCAGTGAGCCGGGGTACACCATATATTTT.

The chain links TRBV20-1 to TRBJ2-3; TRBD2 matches at 13 bases. The CDR3 is 16 amino acids. Germline trimming cut 3 bases from V and 5 bases from J; bases unmatched to any gene: 8. Germline CDR1 DFQATT, CDR2 SNEGSKA (reference sequence). The CDR3: CSASRGLAGAQDTQYF. CDR3 DNA sequence: TGCAGTGCTAGTCGAGGACTAGCGGGAGCTCAAGATACGCAGTATTTT.

This clonotype was picked up a small number of times. CDR3 sequence reads: CASSPLGTGAAYEQYF. Written as DNA, the CDR3 is TGTGCCAGCTCACCATTGGGGACAGGCGCGGCATACGAGCAGTACTTC. The chain links TRBV18 to TRBJ2-7; 8 nucleotides match TRBD1. The CDR3 runs 16 residues. Germline CDR1 and CDR2: KGHSH and LQKENI. V shed 2 bases and J 4 bases; nucleotides not matched to a gene: 10.

The J gene is TRBJ2-5, the V gene TRBV18; 8 positions agree with TRBD2. V was pared by 3 bases and J by 1 base, with 4 bases of the junction left unmatched. The CDR3 extends over 15 amino acids. Germline assignment: CDR1 KGHSH and CDR2 LQKENI. The CDR3 reads CASSPGGGRQETQYF. CDR3 nucleotide sequence: TGTGCCAGCTCACCCGGGGGGGGTCGCCAAGAGACCCAGTACTTC.

V is TRBV6-4 and J is TRBJ2-6; D is ambiguous. Trimming took off 3 bases at V and 1 base at J, with 4 bases between the two ends. Germline CDR1 and CDR2: MRHNA and SNTAGT. The length of the CDR3 is 14 residues. This CDR3 is CASSEYSGANVLTF. CDR3 coding DNA: TGTGCCAGCAGTGAATATTCTGGGGCCAACGTCCTGACTTTC.

The chain links TRBV27 to TRBJ1-3; no reliable D call. The germline V and J ends were trimmed by 5 bases and 0 bases, with 14 bases remaining between them. CDR1 is MNHEY, CDR2 SMNVEV, per germline (reference sequence). This CDR3 has 16 amino acids. The CDR3 DNA is TGTGCCAGCAGTCCACGCCCACCATACTCTGGAAACACCATATATTTT. Its protein is CASSPRPPYSGNTIYF.

V is TRBV7-9 and J is TRBJ2-3, with 7 bases lining up with TRBD2. The CDR3 consists of 14 residues. Germline V lookup: CDR1 SEHNR, CDR2 FQNEAQ (reference sequence). The junction had 5 bases not matched to a gene; V was cut back by 3 bases and J by 5 bases. The DNA for the CDR3 is TGTGCCAGCAGCTTCCGGCGGGAGTTAGATACGCAGTATTTT. This gives the protein CASSFRRELDTQYF. Drawing the rest from reference TRBV7-9 and TRBJ2-3, the complete variable domain is DTGVSQNPRHKITKRGQNVTFRCDPISEHNRLYWYRQTLGQGPEFLTYFQNEAQLEKSRLLSDRFSAERPKGSFSTLEIQRTEQGDSAMYLCASSFRRELDTQYFGPGTRLTVL.

The gene calls are TRBV19 and TRBJ2-1, with D maybe TRBD2 (5 bases). The CDR3 loop spans 11 amino acids. CDR1 is LNHDA and CDR2 is SQIVND in the germline V gene (reference sequence). V gave up 8 bases and J gave up 8 bases, with 10 bases separating them. CDR3 protein: CASQSGYEQFF. CDR3 nucleotides: TGTGCCAGTCAATCGGGGTATGAGCAGTTCTTC.

This clonotype was found many times. The CDR3: CASSIWQGTNTGELFF. CDR3 in DNA: TGTGCCAGTAGTATCTGGCAGGGAACGAACACCGGGGAGCTGTTTTTT. This chain connects TRBV19 to TRBJ2-2; D might be TRBD1 (5 bases). CDR1 and CDR2 from the germline V gene are LNHDA and SQIVND (reference sequence). V gave up 3 bases and J gave up 0 bases, with 11 bases separating them. The CDR3 length is 16 residues. Using reference TRBV19 and TRBJ2-2 for the parts outside the CDR3, the full variable domain is DGGITQSPKYLFRKEGQNVTLSCEQNLNHDAMYWYRQDPGQGLRLIYYSQIVNDFQKGDIAEGYSVSREKKESFPLTVTSAQKNPTAFYLCASSIWQGTNTGELFFGEGSRLTVL.

V gene TRBV5-5 combines with J gene TRBJ1-2, with 10 bases lining up with TRBD1. The CDR3 is 15 residues long. Germline V gives CDR1 SGHKS, CDR2 YYEKEE (reference sequence). V lost 4 bases, J lost 3 bases, and 6 bases stayed unmatched. The CDR3: CASSQGQGPYYGYTF. CDR3 nucleotides: TGTGCCAGCAGCCAGGGACAGGGGCCGTACTATGGCTACACCTTC. Using reference TRBV5-5 and TRBJ1-2 for the parts outside the CDR3, the full variable domain is DAGVTQSPTHLIKTRGQQVTLRCSPISGHKSVSWYQQVLGQGPQFIFQYYEKEERGRGNFPDRFSARQFPNYSSELNVNALLLGDSALYLCASSQGQGPYYGYTFGSGTRLTVV.

CDR3 amino acids: CSARDSIEPTYNEQFF. Written as DNA, the CDR3 is TGCAGCGCCCGGGACTCGATCGAACCCACCTACAATGAGCAGTTCTTC. The chain is built from TRBV29-1 and TRBJ2-1, with TRBD2 as a possible D gene (6 bases). With 7 bases removed from V and 2 bases from J, the gap between germline ends came to 21 bases. Per the germline V gene, CDR1 is SQVTM and CDR2 is ANQGSEA. The CDR3 spans 16 residues.

The genes are TRBV5-1 and TRBJ1-6; D is unclear. Looked up from germline, CDR1 is SGHRS and CDR2 is YFSETQ. The CDR3 is 14 amino acids. V was trimmed by 0 bases and J by 7 bases, leaving 8 bases between them. The CDR3 DNA is TGCGCCAGCAGCTTGGAGACCGAGAATTCACCCCTCCACTTT. Encoded protein: CASSLETENSPLHF.

The J gene is TRBJ1-2, the V gene TRBV24-1, with D maybe TRBD1 (5 bases). CDR1 is KGHDR, CDR2 SFDVKD, per germline. This CDR3 is built from 15 residues. V was clipped by 2 bases and J by 6 bases, with 15 bases between them. CDR3 protein: CATSDYSGRVDGYTF. CDR3 DNA: TGTGCCACCAGTGATTATAGTGGCAGGGTAGATGGCTACACCTTC.